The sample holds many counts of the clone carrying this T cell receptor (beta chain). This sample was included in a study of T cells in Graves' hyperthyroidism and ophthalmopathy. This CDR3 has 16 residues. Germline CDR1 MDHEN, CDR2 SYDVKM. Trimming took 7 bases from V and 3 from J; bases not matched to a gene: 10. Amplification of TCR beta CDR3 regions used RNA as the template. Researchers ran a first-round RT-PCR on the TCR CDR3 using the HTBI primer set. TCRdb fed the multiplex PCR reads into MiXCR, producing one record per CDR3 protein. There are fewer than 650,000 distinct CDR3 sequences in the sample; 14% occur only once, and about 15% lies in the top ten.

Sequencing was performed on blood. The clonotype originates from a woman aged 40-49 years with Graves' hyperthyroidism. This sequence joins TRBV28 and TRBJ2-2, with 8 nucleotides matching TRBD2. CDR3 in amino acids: CASITRTSRHTGELFF. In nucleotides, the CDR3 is TGTGCCAGCATTACCAGGACTAGCCGTCACACCGGGGAGCTGTTTTTT.